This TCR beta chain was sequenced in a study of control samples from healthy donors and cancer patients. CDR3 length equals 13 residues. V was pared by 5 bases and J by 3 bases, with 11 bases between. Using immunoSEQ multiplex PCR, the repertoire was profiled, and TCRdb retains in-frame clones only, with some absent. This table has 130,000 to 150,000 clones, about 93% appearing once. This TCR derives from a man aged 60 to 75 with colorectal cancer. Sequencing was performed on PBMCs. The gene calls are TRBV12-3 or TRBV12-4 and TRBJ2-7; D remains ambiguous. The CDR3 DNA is TGTGCCAGCAGTGCTGGCCGCTACTACGAGCAGTACTTC. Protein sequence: CASSAGRYYEQYF.